One sample yielded the 9 T cell receptor beta chains listed below, sequenced in a study of blood T cell repertoires in COVID-19. The repertoire was sequenced with immunoSEQ multiplex PCR; TCRdb's copy has only in-frame clones and lacks some. The data hold some 70,000 clones, with roughly 79% observed a single time. Material: peripheral blood. Receptor source: a woman between 65 and 79 years old with acute or convalescent COVID-19.

This chain connects TRBV19 to TRBJ2-7, with 10 bases matching TRBD2. V gave up 4 bases and J gave up 7 bases; unmatched junction bases: 7. CDR3 length: 14 residues. Germline-derived CDR1 and CDR2 are LNHDA and SQIVND (reference sequence). The CDR3 here is CASSTGTSAREQYF. DNA of the CDR3: TGTGCCAGTAGTACGGGGACTAGCGCCCGGGAGCAGTACTTC.

The chain employs TRBV6-5 and TRBJ2-7, with TRBD1 matching 7 bases. The CDR3 sequence is 13 residues long. Germline loops: CDR1 MNHEY, CDR2 SVGAGI. The V and J ends lost 6 bases and 5 bases, in that order; junction bases with no gene match: 7. The CDR3 sequence: CASRGTESNEQYF. The DNA of the CDR3 is TGTGCCAGCAGAGGGACAGAATCGAACGAGCAGTACTTC.

This clone was seen only a few times. The V gene is TRBV6-5, the J gene TRBJ2-7; possibly TRBD1 for D (6 bases). The CDR3 spans 14 residues. Trimming cost V 6 bases and J 4 bases, with 16 bases left between them. Germline lookup yields CDR1 MNHEY and CDR2 SVGAGI. CDR3 residues: CASRPAGTKYEQYF. The CDR3 nucleotides are TGTGCCAGCAGACCCGCCGGGACAAAATACGAGCAGTACTTC.

Only a few counts were recorded for this clone. The CDR3 here is CASSLEGTGWYEQYF. The CDR3 DNA reads as TGTGCCAGCAGCTTGGAAGGGACAGGGTGGTACGAGCAGTACTTC. This chain joins TRBV5-5 and TRBJ2-7; 9 nucleotides line up with TRBD1. This CDR3 spans 15 amino acids. V gave up 0 bases and J gave up 4 bases; unmatched junction bases: 5. Germline assignment: CDR1 SGHKS and CDR2 YYEKEE (reference sequence).

This clone was detected only once. The CDR3 nucleotides are TGTGCCAGCAACCGGGGGAACACCGGGGAGCTGTTTTTT. It yields the protein CASNRGNTGELFF. The chain employs TRBV28 and TRBJ2-2; perhaps TRBD2 as D (5 bases). The V end lost 7 bases, the J end lost 1 base, and 7 bases lay between the germline ends. The germline CDR1 and CDR2 sequences are MDHEN and SYDVKM. The CDR3 sequence is 13 residues long.

The genes are TRBV29-1 and TRBJ2-3, with 15 nucleotides matching TRBD2. Germline-derived CDR1 and CDR2 are SQVTM and ANQGSEA. After removal of 4 bases from V and 4 bases from J, the junction contained 6 bases not matched to a gene. CDR3 length equals 16 residues. CDR3 residues: CSVGTSGRALPDTQYF. The CDR3 nucleotides read TGCAGCGTTGGGACTAGCGGGAGGGCCCTCCCAGATACGCAGTATTTT.

This chain links TRBV19 with TRBJ2-3, with 10 nucleotides matching TRBD2. CDR3 length: 18 residues. Per germline, CDR1 LNHDA and CDR2 SQIVND (reference sequence). J was trimmed by 1 base and V by 3 bases; bases with no gene match: 10. This CDR3 is CASSMLTSGRVGTDTQYF. The CDR3 DNA is TGTGCCAGTAGTATGCTGACTAGCGGGCGAGTCGGCACAGATACGCAGTATTTT.

The V call is TRBV5-1, the J call TRBJ2-1; maybe TRBD1 (5 bases). V dropped 0 bases and J dropped 3 bases, with 10 bases sitting between them. The CDR3 extends over 15 amino acids. The germline CDR1 and CDR2 sequences are SGHRS and YFSETQ. The CDR3 bases are TGCGCCAGCAGCTTGGCGGTGGGGCTCTACAATGAGCAGTTCTTC. This codes for CASSLAVGLYNEQFF.

The chain joins TRBV5-6 to TRBJ2-7; TRBD1 might be the D (7 bases). This CDR3 has 15 residues. Germline V gives CDR1 SGHDT, CDR2 YYEEEE. V was pared by 6 bases and J by 2 bases, with 18 bases between. For the CDR3, the DNA is TGTGCCAGCATCCCCCAGGACAGGACTACCTACGAGCAGTACTTC. Translating it yields CASIPQDRTTYEQYF.